The 21 T cell receptor beta chains in this list originate from one sample, sequenced in a study of T cells in Graves' hyperthyroidism and ophthalmopathy. Amplification of TCR beta CDR3 regions was performed using RNA transcripts as template. TCR CDR3 underwent first-round RT-PCR with the HTBI primer set. Each CDR3 protein is one row after TCRdb ran MiXCR on the multiplex PCR reads. The sample has 150,000 or so distinct CDR3 sequences; 8% to 9.5% are singletons. Sequencing input: blood. The source is a woman between 18 and 29 years old with Graves' hyperthyroidism that later progressed to Graves' ophthalmopathy.

This chain links TRBV5-6 with TRBJ2-1; TRBD1 matches 7 bases. J gave up 3 bases and V 4 bases, and 4 bases lay outside the gene matches. The CDR3 is 14 amino acids. CDR1 is SGHDT and CDR2 is YYEEEE in the germline V gene. The CDR3 DNA reads as TGTGCCAGCAGCGAAGGGACAGACTACAATGAGCAGTTCTTC. Its protein product is CASSEGTDYNEQFF.

This clonotype was seen many times. The chain uses TRBV6-1 and TRBJ1-4; no firm D call. CDR3 length: 13 residues. Between the trimmed V and J ends, which lost 8 bases and 1 base, there was a span of 8 bases. CDR1 is MNHNS, CDR2 SASEGT, per germline. Here the CDR3 reads CASLRETNEKLFF. The CDR3 region has the DNA TGTGCCAGCCTCCGAGAAACTAATGAAAAACTGTTTTTT.

Concerning this clonotype: Compared with germline, one end of the junction differs, possibly owing to a read error. This chain connects TRBV7-3 to TRBJ1-2, with D maybe TRBD1 (6 bases). Germline V gene sequence: CDR1 SGHTA, CDR2 FQGTGA. This CDR3 region has 17 residues. CDR3 DNA sequence: TGTGTCAGCAGCCCACAGACAGGAGCCAACCTCGGCTATGGCTACACCTTC. Protein product: CVSSPQTGANLGYGYTF.

This clonotype was observed many times. This sequence joins TRBV18 and TRBJ2-7, with 12 bases aligning to TRBD1. Per germline, CDR1 KGHSH and CDR2 LQKENI. The junction had 7 bases not matched to a gene; V was cut back by 4 bases and J by 6 bases. The CDR3 has 15 amino acids. The CDR3 is CASSQPGQGAGEQYF. For the CDR3, the DNA is TGTGCCAGCTCACAACCGGGACAGGGGGCTGGCGAGCAGTACTTC.

This clonotype was detected only a few times. The conserved phenylalanine or tryptophan is not found at the CDR3 terminus, so this likely reflects a read error. The gene calls are TRBV13 and TRBJ1-6, with a weak D call TRBD1 (6 bases). The CDR3 contains 12 residues. CDR1 is PRHDT, CDR2 FYEKMQ, per germline (reference sequence). The ends were cut back, 4 bases at V and 9 bases at J, with 7 bases in the middle. CDR3 bases: TGTGCCAGCAGCTCAGGGGCTTCACCCCTCCACCTT. It specifies CASSSGASPLHL.

This clonotype was recorded many times. This chain connects TRBV7-9 to TRBJ2-2, with D perhaps matching TRBD1 (5 bases). CDR1 and CDR2 (germline): SEHNR, FQNEAQ (reference sequence). Between the trimmed V and J ends, which lost 5 bases and 1 base, there was a span of 11 bases. CDR3 size: 15 residues. In DNA, the CDR3 is TGTGCCAGCAGCCGCCGGCAGGGGAACACCGGGGAGCTGTTTTTT. It translates to CASSRRQGNTGELFF. Supplemented by reference TRBV7-9 and TRBJ2-2, the full variable domain reads DTGVSQNPRHKITKRGQNVTFRCDPISEHNRLYWYRQTLGQGPEFLTYFQNEAQLEKSRLLSDRFSAERPKGSFSTLEIQRTEQGDSAMYLCASSRRQGNTGELFFGEGSRLTVL.

This clonotype was detected ten times or more. The chain uses TRBV20-1 and TRBJ1-2; D remains unclear. Trimming took off 3 bases at V and 2 bases at J, with 4 bases between the two ends. The germline V gene has CDR1 DFQATT and CDR2 SNEGSKA (reference sequence). This CDR3 is built from 11 residues. The CDR3 sequence is CSARINYGYTF. For the CDR3, the DNA is TGCAGTGCTAGGATAAACTATGGCTACACCTTC.

The chain is built from TRBV24-1 and TRBJ2-7; 10 bases fit TRBD1. Germline CDR1 reads KGHDR; CDR2 reads SFDVKD. With 4 bases clipped from V and 6 bases from J, the junction kept 8 bases outside the gene matches. The CDR3 is 15 residues long. Written as DNA, the CDR3 is TGTGCCACCAGTGACCCCGGGACAGGGGATCGCGAGCAGTACTTC. It encodes CATSDPGTGDREQYF.

This clonotype was recorded many times. V usage is TRBV11-2 and J usage is TRBJ2-2, with D unclear. The CDR3 is 13 amino acids. V was shortened by 0 bases and J by 7 bases, with 6 bases between the two germline ends. Germline CDR1 SGHAT, CDR2 FQNNGV. The CDR3 nucleotides are TGTGCCAGCAGCTTAGAACCCCACGGGGAGCTGTTTTTT. It codes for CASSLEPHGELFF.

In its sample, this clonotype was seen many times. This chain joins TRBV20-1 and TRBJ1-1; unclear D gene. The V gene's germline CDR1 is DFQATT and CDR2 SNEGSKA (reference sequence). This CDR3 comprises 15 residues. The V end was cut by 6 bases, the J end by 0 bases, with 17 bases between. The CDR3 sequence is CSAKRRGTMNTEAFF. The CDR3 DNA is TGCAGTGCCAAAAGGCGGGGTACGATGAACACTGAAGCTTTCTTT.

This clonotype has a count of ten or more. The V and J genes are TRBV15 and TRBJ2-1; possibly TRBD1 for D (5 bases). V shed 3 bases and J shed 0 bases, with 12 bases lying between them. In germline, CDR1 is LNHNV, CDR2 YYDKDF (reference sequence). CDR3 size: 16 residues. Here the CDR3 reads CATSRTRGSSYNEQFF. CDR3 sequence (DNA): TGTGCCACCAGCAGGACAAGGGGAAGCTCCTACAATGAGCAGTTCTTC.

This clonotype was seen repeatedly, ten times or more. The V and J genes are TRBV9 and TRBJ2-3, with D possibly being TRBD1 or TRBD2 (5 bases each). The germline V and J ends were trimmed by 4 bases and 0 bases, with 12 bases remaining between them. CDR1 and CDR2 from the germline V gene are SGDLS and YYNGEE. CDR3 length: 15 residues. CDR3 DNA: TGTGCCAGCAGCCTAGGGACGAAGAGCACAGATACGCAGTATTTT. As protein: CASSLGTKSTDTQYF.

This chain links TRBV20-1 with TRBJ1-6; the D gene is possibly TRBD1 (5 bases). V was shortened by 3 bases and J by 4 bases, with 16 bases between the two germline ends. CDR1 DFQATT and CDR2 SNEGSKA come from the germline V gene (reference sequence). The length of the CDR3 is 16 residues. CDR3 residues: CSARASAGLYNSPLHF. As DNA, the CDR3 is TGCAGTGCTAGGGCGTCGGCAGGGCTTTATAATTCACCCCTCCACTTT.

The chain employs TRBV9 and TRBJ2-3, with 9 bases matching TRBD1. V lost 4 bases to trimming and J lost 0 bases; unmatched junction nucleotides: 6. Germline CDR1 and CDR2: SGDLS and YYNGEE. The CDR3 consists of 16 residues. The CDR3 DNA reads as TGTGCCAGCAGCATACAGGGGGCGGGAAGCACAGATACGCAGTATTTT. Its protein is CASSIQGAGSTDTQYF.

This clonotype was detected ten times or more. The chain joins TRBV11-2 to TRBJ2-4; 10 bases line up with TRBD2. Germline V gene lookup returns CDR1 SGHAT and CDR2 FQNNGV. The CDR3 has 19 residues. After removal of 5 bases from V and 0 bases from J, the junction contained 13 bases not matched to a gene. The CDR3 nucleotides read TGTGCCAGCAGCCTAAGAGCTAGCGGGGGTCTCGAAGCCAAAAACATTCAGTACTTC. This encodes CASSLRASGGLEAKNIQYF.

This clonotype was counted between two and nine times. The chain employs TRBV7-9 and TRBJ1-6; D not certain. V lost 5 bases to trimming and J lost 8 bases, with 25 bases between them. The germline V gene has CDR1 SEHNR and CDR2 FQNEAQ (reference sequence). This CDR3 is built from 18 residues. CDR3 nucleotides: TGTGCCAGCAGCCCAGGAGAAATCACCGAGAAGGAGGATTCACCCCTCCACTTT. Translating gives CASSPGEITEKEDSPLHF. Variable domain in full (rest from reference TRBV7-9 and TRBJ1-6): DTGVSQNPRHKITKRGQNVTFRCDPISEHNRLYWYRQTLGQGPEFLTYFQNEAQLEKSRLLSDRFSAERPKGSFSTLEIQRTEQGDSAMYLCASSPGEITEKEDSPLHFGNGTRLTVT.

The CDR3 reads CASSPFARVKGNTEAFF. The CDR3 region has the DNA TGTGCCAGCAGCCCCTTTGCCCGTGTCAAGGGGAACACTGAAGCTTTCTTT. The rearrangement links TRBV11-2 to TRBJ1-1; no reliable D call. The CDR3 consists of 17 residues. Trimming left V 5 bases short and J 1 base short, with 20 bases between. The germline gives CDR1 SGHAT, CDR2 FQNNGV.

This clonotype was seen repeatedly, ten times or more. The chain uses TRBV28 and TRBJ2-2; 7 bases agree with TRBD1. The CDR3 loop spans 15 amino acids. V trimming: 1 base; J trimming: 2 bases; junction bases outside the gene matches: 1. The germline gives CDR1 MDHEN, CDR2 SYDVKM. In DNA, the CDR3 is TGTGCCAGCAGTTTATCAGGGGGAAACACCGGGGAGCTGTTTTTT. Translation: CASSLSGGNTGELFF.

This clonotype was seen only a few times. The gene calls are TRBV5-5 and TRBJ2-1; D gene ambiguous. Germline V CDR1 and CDR2: SGHKS, YYEKEE (reference sequence). The CDR3 extends over 14 amino acids. V shed 4 bases and J shed 3 bases, with 11 bases lying between them. The DNA of the CDR3 is TGTGCCAGCAGCACGGAGCCTAGCTACAATGAGCAGTTCTTC. Translation: CASSTEPSYNEQFF.

This chain connects TRBV25-1 to TRBJ2-1; either TRBD1 or TRBD2 may supply D (5 bases each). The CDR3 extends over 15 amino acids. V lost 4 bases to trimming and J lost 0 bases, with 10 bases between them. The germline gives CDR1 MGHDK, CDR2 SYGVNS. CDR3 amino acids: CASSAGGSSYNEQFF. CDR3 DNA: TGTGCCAGCAGTGCTGGGGGAAGCTCCTACAATGAGCAGTTCTTC.

Many counts were recorded for this clonotype. This rearrangement joins TRBV18 to TRBJ1-5; 10 bases map to TRBD1. V lost 3 bases and J lost 2; bases outside the gene matches: 10. Germline CDR1 reads KGHSH; CDR2 reads LQKENI. The CDR3 has 18 residues. This chain's CDR3 is CASSPTGGLSDRNQPQHF. The CDR3 coding sequence is TGTGCCAGCTCACCGACAGGGGGCTTGTCTGATCGCAATCAGCCCCAGCATTTT.